A single sample is the source of the 5 T cell receptor beta chains below, sequenced in a study of cytomegalovirus exposure and HLA in healthy donors. The PCR employed 60 Vbeta primers together with 13 Jbeta primers. The data were produced by immunoSEQ multiplex PCR, yet TCRdb's version contains in-frame clones alone and is incomplete. The sample holds about 150,000 clones, around four fifths seen once. Sequencing was done on a sample of PBMCs. All receptors derive from a girl aged 5-17 years in good health and CMV-seropositive.

The gene calls are TRBV18 and TRBJ1-2; 7 bases line up with TRBD1. J lost 5 bases, V lost 5 bases, and 5 bases had no gene match. Germline assignment: CDR1 KGHSH and CDR2 LQKENI. This CDR3 comprises 13 residues. CDR3 in DNA: TGTGCCAGCTCAGTCGACAGGGTGTATGGCTACACCTTC. Amino acid sequence: CASSVDRVYGYTF.

The chain has TRBV25-1 and TRBJ1-4, with 8 bases matching TRBD1. V gave up 4 bases and J gave up 8 bases; unmatched junction bases: 9. Germline-derived CDR1 and CDR2 are MGHDK and SYGVNS. The CDR3 sequence is 15 residues long. CDR3 coding DNA: TGTGCCAGCAGTGTGGGAGGGACAGGTCGCGAAAAACTGTTTTTT. It codes for CASSVGGTGREKLFF.

The rearrangement uses TRBV6-5 and TRBJ1-2; a weak D match, TRBD1 (5 bases). The germline V gene has CDR1 MNHEY and CDR2 SVGAGI. The V and J ends lost 6 bases and 5 bases respectively, with 13 bases between them. The CDR3 sequence is 13 residues long. For the CDR3, the DNA is TGTGCCAGCAGCCAAACAGGCCGGTATGGCTACACCTTC. Protein sequence: CASSQTGRYGYTF.

This rearrangement joins TRBV5-1 to TRBJ1-2; D might be TRBD1 (5 bases). Per the germline V gene, CDR1 is SGHRS and CDR2 is YFSETQ. CDR3 length equals 13 residues. The V end lost 3 bases, the J end lost 4 bases, and 10 bases lay between the germline ends. In DNA form, the CDR3 reads TGCGCCAGCAGCTCCTCCCAGGGCTATGGCTACACCTTC. This codes for CASSSSQGYGYTF.

This clone was counted once. This sequence joins TRBV5-1 and TRBJ1-2, with 9 bases matching TRBD1. This CDR3 comprises 15 residues. The germline V gene has CDR1 SGHRS and CDR2 YFSETQ. The J segment lost 8 bases and the V segment lost 4 bases, leaving 12 bases of the junction unmatched. The DNA of the CDR3 is TGCGCCAGCAGCCTCACAGGGGGCTCAATTGAGGGCTACACCTTC. Translated: CASSLTGGSIEGYTF.